These 25 T cell receptor beta chains were all obtained from the same sample, sequenced in a study of cytomegalovirus exposure and HLA in healthy donors. The primer mix had 60 Vbeta and 13 Jbeta primers. Generated by immunoSEQ multiplex PCR, the TCRdb table keeps only in-frame clones and is missing some. The sample contains more than 95,000 clones, 77% of which appear only once. Sequenced: PBMCs. The receptors derive from a woman aged 40 to 49 in good health and CMV-seropositive.

The chain uses TRBV7-9 and TRBJ2-2; D might be TRBD1 (6 bases). Germline CDR1 is SEHNR and CDR2 is FQNEAQ (reference sequence). Trimming cost V 5 bases and J 6 bases, with 16 bases left between them. This CDR3 is 15 amino acids long. The DNA of the CDR3 is TGTGCCAGCAGCGCCGCAGACAGGAAGGCCGGGGAGCTGTTTTTT. Protein: CASSAADRKAGELFF.

V usage is TRBV19 and J usage is TRBJ1-3; 7 nucleotides line up with TRBD1. The J segment lost 2 bases and the V segment lost 8 bases, leaving 6 bases of the junction unmatched. This CDR3 comprises 14 residues. CDR1 and CDR2 from the germline V gene are LNHDA and SQIVND (reference sequence). CDR3 DNA: TGTGCCAGTTCGACAGGGTTAACTGGAAACACCATATATTTT. Protein product: CASSTGLTGNTIYF. The full variable domain, in which reference TRBV19 and TRBJ1-3 provide the parts outside the CDR3, is DGGITQSPKYLFRKEGQNVTLSCEQNLNHDAMYWYRQDPGQGLRLIYYSQIVNDFQKGDIAEGYSVSREKKESFPLTVTSAQKNPTAFYLCASSTGLTGNTIYFGEGSWLTVV.

This chain links TRBV18 with TRBJ1-1; D may be TRBD1 (5 bases). Germline V gene lookup returns CDR1 KGHSH and CDR2 LQKENI. V was pared by 4 bases and J by 3 bases, with 15 bases between. The CDR3 is made up of 15 amino acids. The CDR3 sequence is CASSRRRGVDTEAFF. The CDR3 DNA reads as TGTGCCAGCTCACGCCGGCGGGGCGTGGACACTGAAGCTTTCTTT.

The chain uses TRBV7-8 and TRBJ2-7; 10 nucleotides line up with TRBD2. The CDR3 runs to 14 residues. CDR1 is SGHVS, CDR2 FQNEAQ, per germline. The trim removed 4 bases at V and 5 bases at J, leaving 5 bases unmatched. The CDR3 DNA is TGTGCCAGCAGCTCCCTAGCGGGAGAGGACGAGCAGTACTTC. Translated: CASSSLAGEDEQYF.

The rearrangement links TRBV30 to TRBJ1-3, with D possibly being TRBD1 (6 bases). Germline V gene data show CDR1 as GTSNPN and CDR2 as SVGIG (reference sequence). The V end was cut by 0 bases, the J end by 3 bases, with 9 bases between. The CDR3 loop spans 14 amino acids. CDR3 region: CAWSVGGGGNTIYF. The CDR3 DNA follows: TGTGCCTGGAGTGTAGGGGGTGGTGGAAACACCATATATTTT.

The chain joins TRBV5-1 to TRBJ2-5, with a tentative D call TRBD2 (5 bases). Between the trimmed V and J ends, which lost 0 bases and 4 bases, there was a span of 10 bases. Germline CDR1 reads SGHRS; CDR2 reads YFSETQ. The CDR3 totals 14 residues. The CDR3 here is CASSLGEIGETQYF. In DNA form, the CDR3 reads TGCGCCAGCAGCTTGGGGGAGATTGGAGAGACCCAGTACTTC.

V gene TRBV11-3 combines with J gene TRBJ1-3; tentatively, D is TRBD1 (6 bases). Looked up from germline, CDR1 is SGHNT and CDR2 is YENEEA. The V end lost 5 bases, the J end lost 8 bases, and 16 bases lay between the germline ends. This CDR3 has 14 amino acids. The CDR3: CASSLGQYSDTIYF. CDR3 nucleotide sequence: TGTGCCAGCAGCCTTGGACAGTACTCGGACACCATATATTTT.

About this clone: Its ends do not fully match the called genes, so a read error is possible. The chain recombines TRBV10-1 with TRBJ2-1, with TRBD1 identical over 11 bases. The germline CDR1 and CDR2 sequences are WNHNN and SYGVQD (reference sequence). There are 15 residues in the CDR3. DNA for the CDR3: TGCGCCAGCGGTGAAGGACAGGGGGCGGACAATGAGCAGTTCTTC. Translating gives CASGEGQGADNEQFF.

This chain joins TRBV28 and TRBJ2-1; a weak D match, TRBD1 (5 bases). CDR3 size: 16 residues. The germline CDR1 and CDR2 sequences are MDHEN and SYDVKM. The V end lost 5 bases, the J end lost 2 bases, and 16 bases lay between the germline ends. In nucleotides, the CDR3 is TGTGCCAGCAGTCCTGAGGACACGCACGCCTACAATGAGCAGTTCTTC. Amino acids: CASSPEDTHAYNEQFF.

V is TRBV5-4 and J is TRBJ1-2; D possibly corresponds to TRBD1 (6 bases). CDR1 and CDR2 (germline): SGHNT, YYREEE (reference sequence). The CDR3 is 15 residues long. V gave up 2 bases and J gave up 4 bases, with 15 bases separating them. The DNA of the CDR3 is TGTGCCAGCAGCTTAATCGAGGGAGGGGGCTATGGCTACACCTTC. Residues: CASSLIEGGGYGYTF. The complete variable domain, with remaining parts taken from reference TRBV5-4 and TRBJ1-2, reads ETGVTQSPTHLIKTRGQQVTLRCSSQSGHNTVSWYQQALGQGPQFIFQYYREEENGRGNFPPRFSGLQFPNYSSELNVNALELDDSALYLCASSLIEGGGYGYTFGSGTRLTVV.

This clone was detected only once. The chain combines TRBV6-1 with TRBJ1-3; D uncertain. The germline V gene has CDR1 MNHNS and CDR2 SASEGT. Trimming cost V 10 bases and J 4 bases, with 11 bases left between them. The CDR3 runs 12 residues. The chain's CDR3 is CATRGGGNTIYF. CDR3 in DNA: TGTGCCACCAGAGGCGGGGGAAACACCATATATTTT.

V and J are TRBV5-1 and TRBJ1-1; 8 nucleotides agree with TRBD1. Germline CDR1 and CDR2: SGHRS and YFSETQ. This CDR3 contains 15 residues. V lost 0 bases and J lost 7; bases outside the gene matches: 8. Here the CDR3 DNA reads TGCGCCAGCAGCTTGGAAGGGACAGGCCCCGGTGAAGCTTTCTTT. Translating it yields CASSLEGTGPGEAFF.

The gene calls are TRBV10-3 and TRBJ2-5; D is unresolved. CDR1 is ENHRY, CDR2 SYGVKD, per germline. The germline V and J ends were trimmed by 2 bases and 2 bases, with 9 bases remaining between them. This CDR3 region has 14 residues. As DNA, the CDR3 is TGTGCCATCAGTGAGGGCAGGCCTCAAGAGACCCAGTACTTC. Translated: CAISEGRPQETQYF.

This chain uses TRBV18 with TRBJ2-7; the D is unclear. Trimming took 3 bases from V and 8 from J, leaving 17 bases between them. The length of the CDR3 is 14 residues. Germline loops: CDR1 KGHSH, CDR2 LQKENI. DNA of the CDR3: TGTGCCAGCTCACCGGAGAGAGGCACTACGAAGCAGTACTTC. Amino acid sequence: CASSPERGTTKQYF. Based on the CDR3 plus reference TRBV18 and TRBJ2-7, the full variable domain is NAGVMQNPRHLVRRRGQEARLRCSPMKGHSHVYWYRQLPEEGLKFMVYLQKENIIDESGMPKERFSAEFPKEGPSILRIQQVVRGDSAAYFCASSPERGTTKQYFGPGTRLTVT.

The gene calls are TRBV7-6 and TRBJ2-2; 7 bases are shared with TRBD2. The CDR3 loop spans 15 amino acids. CDR1 is SGHVS, CDR2 FNYEAQ, per germline. The V segment lost 2 bases and the J segment 6 bases; nucleotides outside the gene matches: 6. CDR3 sequence (DNA): TGTGCCAGCAGCTTACCCGGGAGGCATCCCGGGGAGCTGTTTTTT. Translated: CASSLPGRHPGELFF.

The chain recombines TRBV6-6 with TRBJ2-3; TRBD2 matches at 10 bases. Looked up from germline, CDR1 is MNHNY and CDR2 is SVGAGI (reference sequence). CDR3 length: 16 residues. Trimming cost V 6 bases and J 1 base; bases outside gene matches: 7. The CDR3 bases are TGTGCCAGCAGGGGTAGCGGGGGGTCGGGCACAGATACGCAGTATTTT. Its protein is CASRGSGGSGTDTQYF.

This chain joins TRBV27 and TRBJ2-5; a weak D match, TRBD1 (6 bases). Trimming stripped 0 bases from V and 5 bases from J, with 10 bases between. CDR1 and CDR2 (germline): MNHEY, SMNVEV (reference sequence). CDR3 length: 14 residues. CDR3 in DNA: TGTGCCAGCAGTTTATCGGGGGCGCGGGAGACCCAGTACTTC. Its translation: CASSLSGARETQYF.

The sample holds a few counts of this clone. V usage is TRBV28 and J usage is TRBJ1-1; D is undetermined. V lost 4 bases, J lost 7 bases, and 13 bases lay in between. Germline CDR1 reads MDHEN; CDR2 reads SYDVKM. The CDR3 sequence is 13 residues long. The CDR3: CASSSLGVGEAFF. Here the CDR3 DNA reads TGTGCCAGCAGTTCACTGGGAGTCGGTGAAGCTTTCTTT.

The chain has TRBV7-3 and TRBJ2-1; 10 nucleotides line up with TRBD2. This CDR3 has 17 amino acids. The germline CDR1 and CDR2 sequences are SGHTA and FQGTGA. V gave up 5 bases and J gave up 0 bases; unmatched junction bases: 7. The CDR3 is CASSPGLARSSYNEQFF. As DNA, the CDR3 is TGTGCCAGCAGCCCGGGACTAGCGAGGAGCTCCTACAATGAGCAGTTCTTC.

CDR3 coding DNA: TGCGCCAGCAGCTTGGCCGGACAGGGGCCGTATTTT. It codes for CASSLAGQGPYF. The gene calls are TRBV5-1 and TRBJ2-3; 9 nucleotides line up with TRBD1. CDR3 length: 12 residues. CDR1 is SGHRS, CDR2 YFSETQ, per germline. V dropped 0 bases and J dropped 14; count of bases not matched to a gene: 4.

The rearrangement uses TRBV12-2 and TRBJ1-5; the table's D call, TRBD1, has no DNA check behind it. TRBV12-2 is flagged as a pseudogene. The CDR3 is 17 residues long. CDR3 sequence (DNA): TGTGCAAGTCGCTTCACCGCCGAGACAGGGACAAATCAGCCCCAGCATTTT. Its protein is CASRFTAETGTNQPQHF.

The rearrangement links TRBV15 to TRBJ1-5; 7 positions match TRBD1. From germline, CDR1 is LNHNV and CDR2 YYDKDF (reference sequence). The junction had 3 bases not matched to a gene; V was cut back by 4 bases and J by 6 bases. The CDR3 loop spans 13 amino acids. CDR3 nucleotides: TGTGCCACCAGCACGCAGGGGGGTCAGCCCCAGCATTTT. Protein sequence: CATSTQGGQPQHF.

The CDR3 DNA follows: TGTGCCAGCAGTTTAAACTCTCTAGAGACCCAGTACTTC. Translating it yields CASSLNSLETQYF. The V call is TRBV28, the J call TRBJ2-5; D call uncertain. The V gene's germline CDR1 is MDHEN and CDR2 SYDVKM. V lost 2 bases, J lost 4 bases, and 8 bases lay in between. The CDR3 runs 13 residues.

J is TRBJ1-5 and V is TRBV5-4; D is unresolved. The CDR3 consists of 16 residues. Germline loops: CDR1 SGHNT, CDR2 YYREEE (reference sequence). V was shortened by 1 base and J by 2 bases, with 13 bases between the two germline ends. In DNA form, the CDR3 reads TGTGCCAGCAGCTTGATTAAGTCCGACTGCAATCAGCCCCAGCATTTT. Translation: CASSLIKSDCNQPQHF.

J is TRBJ1-1 and V is TRBV28; D is undetermined. The CDR3 loop spans 12 amino acids. V lost 2 bases and J lost 3, with 4 bases in between. Germline CDR1 and CDR2: MDHEN and SYDVKM. DNA for the CDR3: TGTGCCAGCAGTTTAGCGGACACTGAAGCTTTCTTT. Its translation is CASSLADTEAFF.